The T cell receptor beta chain under discussion was sequenced for a study of neoadjuvant nivolumab and ipilimumab in lung cancer. Findings of the study overall: Pretherapy blood TCR richness correlated positively with resected tumor richness. TCR richness and clonality were higher in tumors than adjacent uninvolved lung.

TCRdb keeps only in-frame clones here, not all; method: immunoSEQ multiplex PCR. The sample has 15,000 to 20,000 clones, roughly 79% seen once. The CDR3 sequence is 13 residues long. Germline V gene lookup returns CDR1 SGHNT and CDR2 YENEEA. Trimming shortened V by 6 bases and J by 5 bases, and 13 bases separated the two germline ends. Concerning this clone itself: Antigen specificity is unknown.

This material consisted of tumor tissue, taken after neoadjuvant nivolumab, alone or with ipilimumab, at or shortly before surgery. The V and J genes are TRBV11-3 and TRBJ1-1, with D possibly TRBD1 on 5 matching bases. This TCR was recovered from an adult with non-small cell lung cancer. CDR3 loop: CASSVDGGTEAFF. The CDR3 region has the DNA TGTGCCAGCAGTGTGGACGGGGGGACTGAAGCTTTCTTT.